The rows below give T cell receptor beta chains drawn from one sample of a study of CD8+ T cells in alopecia areata. Sequenced by immunoSEQ multiplex PCR; TCRdb stores in-frame clones only, minus some. The sample records a few hundred thousand clones, about 62% being singletons. This specimen consisted of CD4+ T cells sorted from blood, obtained between weeks 51 and 54, from a patient treated with tofacitinib. The receptor source for this set is a human donor with alopecia areata. Each CDR3 is given without its conserved first and last residue. A D gene is named only where the DNA matches it firmly.

TRBV30	17	TRBJ2-1	TRBD2	AWSPTSGGAEGSYNEQF
TRBV2	11	TRBJ1-6	NA	ASRGTYNSPLH
TRBV5-4	12	TRBJ2-7	NA	ASSPGTQNYEQY
TRBV29-1	10	TRBJ2-5	NA	SVETDQETQY
TRBV29-1	11	TRBJ1-2	NA	SVTQTTNYGYT
TRBV10-3	10	TRBJ2-7	NA	AISKQGTEQY
TRBV5-8	13	TRBJ1-6	NA	ASTLLSGTNSPLH
TRBV14	12	TRBJ2-5	NA	ASSLRGAEETQY
TRBV10-3	11	TRBJ2-3	NA	AISAGPTDTQY
TRBV20-1	9	TRBJ2-7	NA	SARGAYEQY
TRBV29-1	9	TRBJ1-2	NA	SVKGNYGYT
TRBV4-1	13	TRBJ1-5	TRBD1	ASSQVQGANQPQH
TRBV5-1	11	TRBJ2-1	TRBD1	ASSWDRVDEQF
TRBV5-4	13	TRBJ2-1	TRBD1	ASGGDRSSYNEQF
TRBV27	10	TRBJ2-3	NA	ASSRNTDTQY
TRBV29-1	10	TRBJ1-2	NA	SAADRSYGYT
TRBV14	15	TRBJ2-5	TRBD2	ASSPWTSGENQETQY
TRBV15	12	TRBJ1-2	NA	ATSRLTGQPGYT
TRBV29-1	11	TRBJ2-7	TRBD1	SAGDRGGYEQY
TRBV11-1	13	TRBJ2-5	NA	ASSLAGFREETQY
TRBV5-4	14	TRBJ2-5	TRBD2	ASSDKRLAGEETQY
TRBV30	10	TRBJ2-7	NA	AWSFPPHEQY
TRBV7-2	11	TRBJ1-5	NA	ASSPQGDQPQH
TRBV5-1	12	TRBJ2-5	NA	ASSFTQLQETQY
TRBV6-5	13	TRBJ2-3	TRBD2	ASSWSGGSTDTQY